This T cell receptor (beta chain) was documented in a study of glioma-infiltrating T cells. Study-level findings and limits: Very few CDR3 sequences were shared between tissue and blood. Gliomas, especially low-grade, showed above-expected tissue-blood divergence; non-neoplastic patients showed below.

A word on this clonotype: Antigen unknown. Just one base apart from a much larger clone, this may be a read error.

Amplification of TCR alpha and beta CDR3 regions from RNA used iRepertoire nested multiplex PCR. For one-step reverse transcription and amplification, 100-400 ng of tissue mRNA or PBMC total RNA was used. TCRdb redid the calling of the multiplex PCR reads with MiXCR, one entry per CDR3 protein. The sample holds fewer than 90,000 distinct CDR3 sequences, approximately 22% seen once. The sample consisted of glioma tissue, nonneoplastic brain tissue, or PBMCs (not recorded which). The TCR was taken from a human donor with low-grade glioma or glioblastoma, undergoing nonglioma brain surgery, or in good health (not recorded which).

For the CDR3, the DNA is TGTGCCGGCAGTTTGTCTGCTGGGGGCGCTGGGGCCAACGTCCTGACTTTC. This translates into CAGSLSAGGAGANVLTF. This chain joins TRBV27 and TRBJ2-6, with a possible D match to TRBD1 (6 bases). The CDR3 is made up of 17 amino acids. Germline values: CDR1 MNHEY, CDR2 SMNVEV (reference sequence).